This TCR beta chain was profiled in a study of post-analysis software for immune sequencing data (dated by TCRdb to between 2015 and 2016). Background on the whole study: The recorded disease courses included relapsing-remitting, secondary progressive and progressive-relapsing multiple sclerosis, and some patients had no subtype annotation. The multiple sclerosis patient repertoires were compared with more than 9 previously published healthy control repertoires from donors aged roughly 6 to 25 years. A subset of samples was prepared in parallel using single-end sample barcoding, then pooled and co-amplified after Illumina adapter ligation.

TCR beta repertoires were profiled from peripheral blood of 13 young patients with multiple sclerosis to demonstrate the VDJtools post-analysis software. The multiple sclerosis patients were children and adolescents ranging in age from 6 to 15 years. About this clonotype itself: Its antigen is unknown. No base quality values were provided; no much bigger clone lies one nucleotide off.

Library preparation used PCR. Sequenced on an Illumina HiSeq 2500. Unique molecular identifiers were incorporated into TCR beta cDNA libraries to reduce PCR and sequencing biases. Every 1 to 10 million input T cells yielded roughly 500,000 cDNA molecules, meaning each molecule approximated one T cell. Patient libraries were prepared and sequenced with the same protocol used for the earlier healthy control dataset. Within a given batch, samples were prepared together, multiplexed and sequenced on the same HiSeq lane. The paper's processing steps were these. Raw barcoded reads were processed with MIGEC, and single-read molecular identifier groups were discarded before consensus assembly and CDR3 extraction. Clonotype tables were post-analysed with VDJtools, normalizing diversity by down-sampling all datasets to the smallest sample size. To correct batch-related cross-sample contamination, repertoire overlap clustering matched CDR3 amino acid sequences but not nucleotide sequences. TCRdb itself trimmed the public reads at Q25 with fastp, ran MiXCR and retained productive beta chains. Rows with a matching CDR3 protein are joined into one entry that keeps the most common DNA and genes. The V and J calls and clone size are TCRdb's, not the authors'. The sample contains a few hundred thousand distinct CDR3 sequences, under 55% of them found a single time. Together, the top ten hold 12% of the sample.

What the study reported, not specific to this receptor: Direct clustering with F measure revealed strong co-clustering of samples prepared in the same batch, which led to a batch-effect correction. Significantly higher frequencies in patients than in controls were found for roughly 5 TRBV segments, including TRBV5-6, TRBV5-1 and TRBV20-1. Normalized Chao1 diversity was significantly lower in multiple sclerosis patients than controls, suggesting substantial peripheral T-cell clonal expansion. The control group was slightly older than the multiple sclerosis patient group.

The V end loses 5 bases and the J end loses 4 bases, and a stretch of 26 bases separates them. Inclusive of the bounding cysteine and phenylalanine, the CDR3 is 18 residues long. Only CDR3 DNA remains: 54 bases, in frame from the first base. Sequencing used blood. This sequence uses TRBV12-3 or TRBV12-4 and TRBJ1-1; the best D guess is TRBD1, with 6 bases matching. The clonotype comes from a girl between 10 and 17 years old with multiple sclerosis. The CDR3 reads CASSTFSLLRGLFTEAFF. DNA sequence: TGTGCCAGCAGTACTTTTTCCCTCCTCAGGGGATTGTTCACTGAAGCTTTCTTT.